Shown below are 13 T cell receptor beta chains from a single sample sequenced in a study of shared clonotypes between healthy human individuals. Profiling relied on immunoSEQ multiplex PCR, and the TCRdb table lists in-frame clones only, not all of them. The table has fewer than 650,000 clones, around 78% seen once. The sequenced sample consisted of PBMCs. Receptors originate from a woman in her thirties or forties in good health. Some clones in this sample may be carry-over from other donors' samples.

In the case of this clone: Being one base from a much bigger clone, this may be a read error. The sample carries other DNA sequences with the same CDR3. Written as DNA, the CDR3 is TGTGCCACCAGCAGAGGGGGAGACGACGAGACCCAGTACTTC. Translation: CATSRGGDDETQYF. This rearrangement joins TRBV15 to TRBJ2-5, with TRBD2 as a possible D gene (5 bases). CDR1 is LNHNV, CDR2 YYDKDF, per germline (reference sequence). The CDR3 has 14 amino acids. The V end lost 1 base, the J end lost 5 bases, and 11 bases lay between the germline ends.

The J gene is TRBJ2-5, the V gene TRBV30; TRBD1 matches at 8 bases. Germline trimming cut 5 bases from V and 5 bases from J; bases unmatched to any gene: 10. Germline CDR1 GTSNPN, CDR2 SVGIG (reference sequence). This CDR3 is 14 amino acids long. The CDR3, as DNA: TGTGCCTGGGGCATTCAGGGGGCTGGGGAGACCCAGTACTTC. Its protein is CAWGIQGAGETQYF.

The chain recombines TRBV10-3 with TRBJ2-1; D remains unclear. The germline CDR1 and CDR2 sequences are ENHRY and SYGVKD. Trimming cost V 2 bases and J 5 bases, with 7 bases left between them. The CDR3 has 13 residues. In nucleotides, the CDR3 is TGTGCCATCAGTGAGCTGCCCAACAATGAGCAGTTCTTC. Translating it yields CAISELPNNEQFF.

The chain joins TRBV28 to TRBJ2-3; D not resolved. The CDR3 covers 12 residues. The V gene's germline CDR1 is MDHEN and CDR2 SYDVKM. Trimming left V 5 bases short and J 7 bases short, with 10 bases between. CDR3 residues: CASSLGGHTQYF. The CDR3 DNA is TGTGCCAGCAGTCTGGGCGGCCATACGCAGTATTTT. Together with reference TRBV28 and TRBJ2-3, the CDR3 gives the full variable domain: DVKVTQSSRYLVKRTGEKVFLECVQDMDHENMFWYRQDPGLGLRLIYFSYDVKMKEKGDIPEGYSVSREKKERFSLILESASTNQTSMYLCASSLGGHTQYFGPGTRLTVL.

CDR3 bases: TGTGCCAGCAGGTTAGCGGGAGTGACGGGAACGCAGTATTTT. Translation gives CASRLAGVTGTQYF. This chain connects TRBV6-5 to TRBJ2-3; TRBD2 matches at 9 bases. This CDR3 comprises 14 residues. The germline CDR1 and CDR2 sequences are MNHEY and SVGAGI. The junction had 10 bases not matched to a gene; V was cut back by 6 bases and J by 9 bases.

The chain recombines TRBV10-3 with TRBJ1-3; D possibly corresponds to TRBD1 (6 bases). Trimming stripped 2 bases from V and 4 bases from J, with 12 bases between. The V gene's germline CDR1 is ENHRY and CDR2 SYGVKD. The CDR3 runs to 15 residues. The CDR3 nucleotides are TGTGCCATCAGTGAGGTTGGGGGCTCGGGAAACACCATATATTTT. This translates into CAISEVGGSGNTIYF.

The chain combines TRBV7-9 with TRBJ2-5; 7 bases line up with TRBD1. The germline gives CDR1 SEHNR, CDR2 FQNEAQ (reference sequence). The CDR3 is made up of 14 amino acids. V shed 5 bases and J 1 base; nucleotides not matched to a gene: 4. The CDR3 here is CASSHGTVQETQYF. The CDR3 DNA reads TGTGCCAGCAGCCACGGGACAGTCCAAGAGACCCAGTACTTC.

The J gene is TRBJ2-7, the V gene TRBV6-4, with D hard to call. CDR3 length: 10 residues. Germline assignment: CDR1 MRHNA and CDR2 SNTAGT. Trimming took off 9 bases at V and 2 bases at J, with 5 bases between the two ends. The CDR3 loop reads CASFTYEQYF. The DNA for the CDR3 is TGTGCCAGTTTTACCTACGAGCAGTACTTC.

To note about this clone: This may be a read error: a much more frequent sequence differs by one nucleotide. The genes are TRBV6-5 and TRBJ2-7, with TRBD1 identical over 8 bases. Germline-derived CDR1 and CDR2 are MNHEY and SVGAGI. This CDR3 contains 13 residues. V shed 6 bases and J 7 bases; nucleotides not matched to a gene: 8. CDR3 residues: CASRGQEVFEQYF. As DNA, the CDR3 is TGTGCCAGCAGGGGACAGGAGGTGTTTGAGCAGTACTTC.

With regard to this clone: No DNA is shown, since the ends of the CDR3 on it are uncertain; the CDR3 is the one TCRdb lists. V gene TRBV21-1 combines with J gene TRBJ1-2; the D call of TRBD1 is as the table states it, not checked on the DNA. TRBV21-1 is shown as a pseudogene. The CDR3 length equals 16 residues, ends included. CDR3: CASRKGVGGGSYGYTF.

The rearrangement uses TRBV27 and TRBJ1-2, with 8 bases fitting TRBD1. CDR3 length equals 14 residues. With V trimmed by 7 bases and J by 4 bases, 8 bases remained unmatched. Germline assignment: CDR1 MNHEY and CDR2 SMNVEV (reference sequence). The CDR3 DNA reads as TGTGCCAGCAAGGGCCCGACAGGGGCCTATGGCTACACCTTC. Amino acid sequence: CASKGPTGAYGYTF.

This chain uses TRBV2 with TRBJ2-7; TRBD1 matches 8 bases. This CDR3 has 14 residues. The germline gives CDR1 SNHLY, CDR2 FYNNEI. Trimming cost V 11 bases and J 0 bases; bases outside gene matches: 9. The CDR3 coding sequence is TGTGCCTCAAACAGGGGGTGGGTCTCCTACGAGCAGTACTTC. Residues: CASNRGWVSYEQYF.

With respect to this clone: A much larger clone sits a single nucleotide away, making a read error possible. J is TRBJ2-5 and V is TRBV28, with a weak D call TRBD1 (6 bases). Germline V gene data show CDR1 as MDHEN and CDR2 as SYDVKM. The CDR3 runs 18 residues. DNA of the CDR3: TGTGCCTGCAGTTCTTCCCTTTCCGGGACATTCTTACAAGAGACCCAGTACTTC. Protein product: CACSSSLSGTFLQETQYF.